This TCR beta chain originates from a study of blood T cell repertoires in COVID-19. Assay used: immunoSEQ multiplex PCR; TCRdb lists only in-frame clones, some missing. The sample comprises roughly 100,000 clones, around four fifths of which are singletons, and 4.5% to 5.5% rests with the top ten. This clone occurred once. Per germline, CDR1 ENHRY and CDR2 SYGVKD. The CDR3 loop spans 15 amino acids. V lost 0 bases to trimming and J lost 2 bases, with 9 bases between them. The clonotype originates from a man aged 60 to 69 with acute or convalescent COVID-19. Material: peripheral blood. The chain employs TRBV10-3 and TRBJ2-3, with D maybe TRBD2 (5 bases). This CDR3 reads CAISESTGYTDTQYF. CDR3 coding DNA: TGTGCCATCAGTGAGTCGACGGGATACACAGATACGCAGTATTTT.